The following is a T cell receptor beta chain sequence with its context. Its antigen is unknown. One base away there is no much larger clone; base qualities are not given. TCRbeta CDR3 regions were amplified from genomic DNA using the immunoSEQ Assay, a bias-controlled multiplex PCR. The source study handled its data this way. The number of nucleated cells in each sample was estimated from the amplification of reference gene primers within the assay. To quantify the absolute abundance of each unique TCRbeta CDR3 rearrangement, sequence reads were collapsed and filtered. Productive Simpson clonality was computed per sample as the square root of Simpson's diversity index over productive rearrangements. Held by TCRdb, this immuneACCESS table contains in-frame sequences only and omits some clones. Under half of the omission traces to an unresolved V gene where checked; the cause of the rest is unknown. V and J calls and clone size are given by that table; D and trimming were obtained from the DNA. This sample lists over 120,000 clones; around 87% were detected once. The ten largest account for 11% of the sample.

The CDR3 spans 17 residues, from the cysteine through the phenylalanine. Only the CDR3 part of the read is kept: 51 bases, read in frame from the first base. Deletion took 0 bases off V and 1 base off J, with a span of 14 bases between the germline ends. From a lookup of the germline V gene (reference sequence), CDR1 and CDR2 are LNHNV and YYDKDF. The data stem from a study of blood T cell repertoires in COVID-19 (dated by TCRdb to 2020 to 2022). Concerning the study at large: Collaborator samples came from the United States, Italy and Spain and covered acute and convalescent phases of COVID-19. The material from the prospective study consisted of cDNA or gDNA derived from T cells, B-cell-depleted T cells, or PBMCs. Deeply sampled blood TCRbeta repertoires from subjects exposed to, actively infected with, or recovered from COVID-19 were included in the dataset. The repertoires were released in a freely available public database intended as a resource for research on the immune response to SARS-CoV-2. The samples were drawn from two sources: the first 160 participants of the ongoing ImmuneRACE study, and 1,254 subjects contributed by 6 global collaborators. Nearly every sample came with metadata listing a de-identified subject ID, COVID-19 status, age in years and sex. Where HLA class I and class II types were available, the types were taken from metadata supplied by the sample provider, not from assay-based typing. General study outcomes and caveats: How much clinical and demographic metadata was included differed by source and by participant, and the metadata was provided uncurated.

Participants in the prospective study were enrolled through a virtual design, were aged about 18 to 100 years, and lived in roughly 24 United States geographic areas. Cohort assignment in the prospective study relied on participant-reported clinical history from a screening survey and a study questionnaire. Recovered participants in ImmuneRACE Cohort 3 were defined as having two consecutive negative NP/OP PCR tests, clearance from a healthcare professional, or resolution of symptoms. In the prospective study, mobile phlebotomists collected whole blood, serum and a nasopharyngeal or oropharyngeal swab from each participant. Additional blood draws and questionnaires over an approximately two-month period could optionally be provided by prospective study participants. Blood samples from the prospective study were shipped frozen or at room temperature prior to DNA extraction.

The sample comprised PBMCs or T cells enriched from blood (not recorded which). This TCR derives from a man aged 60 to 75 who had recovered from COVID-19. The chain links TRBV15 with TRBJ2-3; confidence is insufficient to name the D gene. At the DNA level, the sequence is TGTGCCACCAGCAGAGATCTGAGGTACTCAGGCACAGATACGCAGTATTTT. Translated, this gives CATSRDLRYSGTDTQYF.